These 4 T cell receptor beta chains were sequenced from one sample in a study of blood T cell repertoires in COVID-19. Libraries were prepared by immunoSEQ multiplex PCR; TCRdb keeps only in-frame clonotypes and omits some of them. The table includes roughly 170,000 clones, roughly 85% detected once. The sample comprised peripheral blood. The receptors originated from a woman aged 45-65 years with COVID-19, enrolled during active disease.

The genes are TRBV28 and TRBJ2-6; perhaps TRBD1 as D (5 bases). The germline CDR1 and CDR2 sequences are MDHEN and SYDVKM. The length of the CDR3 is 16 residues. V was clipped by 5 bases and J by 0 bases, with 11 bases between them. The CDR3 sequence: CASSQTQASGANVLTF. CDR3 in DNA: TGTGCCAGCAGTCAAACACAGGCCTCTGGGGCCAACGTCCTGACTTTC.

CDR3 sequence reads: CASSPLYGDEQYF. The CDR3 DNA follows: TGTGCCAGCAGCCCTCTATACGGGGACGAGCAGTACTTC. The chain is built from TRBV14 and TRBJ2-7, with a possible D match to TRBD2 (5 bases). Germline V lookup: CDR1 SGHDN, CDR2 FVKESK. This CDR3 comprises 13 residues. V dropped 4 bases and J dropped 5 bases, with 12 bases sitting between them.

The chain employs TRBV6-5 and TRBJ2-1, with D unresolved. Per germline, CDR1 MNHEY and CDR2 SVGAGI. The CDR3 consists of 15 residues. V gave up 8 bases and J gave up 0 bases, with 14 bases separating them. CDR3 DNA sequence: TGTGCCAGCTTACTACGCGGCAGCTCCTACAATGAGCAGTTCTTC. This gives the protein CASLLRGSSYNEQFF.

This chain joins TRBV20-1 and TRBJ1-5; D remains ambiguous. Trimming shortened V by 3 bases and J by 6 bases, and 15 bases separated the two germline ends. The CDR3 contains 14 residues. Germline V gene data show CDR1 as DFQATT and CDR2 as SNEGSKA (reference sequence). The CDR3, as DNA: TGCAGTGCTAGTTCGACGGAGGCAGGTCAGCCCCAGCATTTT. The encoded protein is CSASSTEAGQPQHF.